Detailed here is one T cell receptor beta chain. Some clones are missing from TCRdb's copy, which holds only in-frame ones; the method was immunoSEQ multiplex PCR. The table has 200,000 to 300,000 clones, 89% seen once. The length of the CDR3 is 14 residues. The V and J ends lost 1 base and 4 bases respectively, with 10 bases between them. Germline V gene lookup returns CDR1 MNHEY and CDR2 SMNVEV (reference sequence). These data come from a study of blood T cell repertoires in COVID-19. The receptor was derived from a woman in her twenties or thirties with acute COVID-19. This chain uses TRBV27 with TRBJ1-1, with D tentatively TRBD1 (6 bases). The specimen was PBMCs or T cells enriched from blood (not recorded which). CDR3 DNA: TGTGCCAGCAGTTTATTCCCAGGGGCCACTGAAGCTTTCTTT. It encodes CASSLFPGATEAFF.